The source of this T cell receptor (beta chain) is a study of CD8 T cells in ankylosing spondylitis. Regarding the study as a whole: A TCR beta motif of several highly homologous variants appeared characteristic of ankylosing spondylitis blood. The clones that were linked to disease were reported to be significantly enriched in matched synovial fluid samples from ankylosing spondylitis patients.

As the method for making TCR beta libraries, quantitative 5'-RACE with molecular barcodes was used. Each CDR3 protein is one row after TCRdb ran MiXCR on the 5' RACE reads. Of approximately 220,000 distinct CDR3 sequences in the sample, approximately 20% were seen once. This clonotype was recorded only once. Its antigen is not identified. The V gene's germline CDR1 is MGHDK and CDR2 SYGVNS. Trimming cost V 6 bases and J 4 bases, with 18 bases left between them. This CDR3 is built from 15 residues. V gene TRBV25-1 combines with J gene TRBJ1-1, with D unclear. The source material was blood, either unsorted or a sorted T cell fraction (not recorded which). This receptor was taken from a male donor with ankylosing spondylitis. CDR3 in DNA: TGTGCCAGCAGGGGAAGAGAATCTGGCCCCACTGAAGCTTTCTTT. Its protein is CASRGRESGPTEAFF.